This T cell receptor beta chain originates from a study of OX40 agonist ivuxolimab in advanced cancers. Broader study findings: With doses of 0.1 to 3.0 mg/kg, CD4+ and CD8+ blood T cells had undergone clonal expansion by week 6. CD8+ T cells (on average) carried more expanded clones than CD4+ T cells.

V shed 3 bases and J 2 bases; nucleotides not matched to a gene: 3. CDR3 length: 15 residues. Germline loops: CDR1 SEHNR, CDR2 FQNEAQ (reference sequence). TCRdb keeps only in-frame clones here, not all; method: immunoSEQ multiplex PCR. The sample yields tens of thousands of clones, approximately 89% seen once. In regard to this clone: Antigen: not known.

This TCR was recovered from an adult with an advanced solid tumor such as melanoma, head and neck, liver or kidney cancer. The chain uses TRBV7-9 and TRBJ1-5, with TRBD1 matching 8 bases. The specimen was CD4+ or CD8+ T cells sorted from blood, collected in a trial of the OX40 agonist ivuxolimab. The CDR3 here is CASSLDRVGNQPQHF. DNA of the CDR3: TGTGCCAGCAGCTTGGACAGGGTTGGCAATCAGCCCCAGCATTTT.